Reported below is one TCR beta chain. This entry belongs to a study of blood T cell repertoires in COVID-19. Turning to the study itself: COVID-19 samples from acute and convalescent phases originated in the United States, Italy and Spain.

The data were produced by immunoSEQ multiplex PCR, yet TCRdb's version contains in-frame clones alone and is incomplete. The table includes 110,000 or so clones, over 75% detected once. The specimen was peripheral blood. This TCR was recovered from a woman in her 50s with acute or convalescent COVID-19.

Here the CDR3 DNA reads TGTGCCAGCAGCTTAGGGCATTCCAATGAGCAGTTCTTC. This translates into CASSLGHSNEQFF. The chain couples TRBV11-3 to TRBJ2-1; D remains unclear. The CDR3 consists of 13 residues. V was pared by 1 base and J by 6 bases, with 7 bases between. Germline CDR1 and CDR2: SGHNT and YENEEA.